Here is one TCR beta chain with its context. This record comes from a study of CD8+ T cells in alopecia areata. RNA extraction and reverse transcription yielded cDNA as sequencing template. Sequencing was performed with immunoSEQ multiplex PCR; in TCRdb, only in-frame clones are kept and a portion is missing. The profile shows approximately 99,000 clones, 50% to 60% of them singletons. The germline V gene has CDR1 SGHRS and CDR2 YFSETQ. This CDR3 region has 13 residues. V lost 4 bases and J 6 bases, leaving 11 bases between the germline ends. The sequence came from a human donor with alopecia areata. Sequencing was performed on NKG2D-low CD8+ T cells sorted from blood. The J gene is TRBJ2-1, the V gene TRBV5-1; D gene uncertain. CDR3 sequence (DNA): TGCGCCAGCAGCCCCTACAGCCGCAATGAGCAGTTCTTC. It encodes CASSPYSRNEQFF.